These 3 T cell receptor beta chains were all obtained from the same sample, sequenced in a study of CD8 T cells in Susac syndrome. RNA was extracted with the RNeasy kit, and a quantity of roughly 0.45 to 1 ug was reverse transcribed using random hexamers. TCRdb ran MiXCR on the immunoSEQ multiplex PCR reads and lists one entry per CDR3 protein. The sample records some 120,000 distinct CDR3 sequences, 90% to 95% being singletons. Sample: CD4+ T cells from PBMCs. These receptors were obtained from a human donor in good health.

This sequence joins TRBV27 and TRBJ2-1; D gene uncertain. This CDR3 is 13 amino acids long. The germline CDR1 and CDR2 sequences are MNHEY and SMNVEV (reference sequence). V was trimmed by 4 bases and J by 10 bases, leaving 14 bases between them. The CDR3 sequence is CASSSPPRKEQFF. The CDR3 DNA is TGTGCCAGCAGTTCTCCCCCCAGGAAAGAGCAGTTCTTC.

The chain carries TRBV27 and TRBJ1-2; 8 nucleotides match TRBD1. Per germline, CDR1 MNHEY and CDR2 SMNVEV (reference sequence). The CDR3 has 14 residues. The V gene end was trimmed by 4 bases and the J gene end by 6 bases; junction bases not matched to a gene: 7. For the CDR3, the DNA is TGTGCCAGCAGTTCGGACAGGGTTAGCAATGGCTACACCTTC. It is translated as CASSSDRVSNGYTF.

This chain links TRBV19 with TRBJ1-1; TRBD1 is a possible D gene (5 bases). V was shortened by 9 bases and J by 4 bases, with 9 bases between the two germline ends. Per germline, CDR1 LNHDA and CDR2 SQIVND (reference sequence). CDR3 size: 11 residues. The CDR3 protein is CARNGGTEAFF. CDR3 sequence (DNA): TGTGCCAGGAACGGGGGCACTGAAGCTTTCTTT.